One T cell receptor (beta chain) is described in this entry. The antigen is unknown. This CDR3 has 15 residues. Looked up from germline, CDR1 is MDHEN and CDR2 is SYDVKM. Between the trimmed V and J ends, which lost 5 bases and 2 bases, there was a span of 15 bases. The data derive from a study of T cell responses to AZD1222 COVID-19 vaccine. Study in general: Some second doses came at about 4 weeks and others at about 12 weeks; these were pooled. Study outcomes and limitations: Spike-wide coverage was observed for vaccine-associated CD4 TCRs, with dominant responses at 160-218 and 743-854.

Sequencing was performed with immunoSEQ multiplex PCR; in TCRdb, only in-frame clones are kept and a portion is missing. The sample carries about 130,000 clones, about nine tenths recorded once. J is TRBJ1-1 and V is TRBV28, with D possibly TRBD1 on 5 matching bases. This TCR came from an adult in good health. Sequencing was performed on peripheral blood, taken on day 0 of AZD1222 vaccination. The CDR3 reads CASSPPGGRNTEAFF. CDR3 sequence (DNA): TGTGCCAGCAGTCCCCCTGGGGGACGTAACACTGAAGCTTTCTTT.